The clone carrying this TCR beta chain occurred a few times. Its target is unknown. TCRdb reprocessed the RT-PCR reads via MiXCR and lists one record per CDR3 protein. The sample consists of 650,000 to 800,000 distinct CDR3 sequences, approximately 15% of them appearing once. Per germline, CDR1 SQVTM and CDR2 ANQGSEA. There are 13 residues in the CDR3. V lost 6 bases and J lost 5; bases outside the gene matches: 10. This entry belongs to a study of response to subunit inactivated influenza vaccine. Study-wide findings and caveats: Authors suggested each seasonal influenza vaccination recruits few new T cells.

The TCR originated in a man aged 45-65 years who received an inactivated influenza vaccine. The chain is built from TRBV29-1 and TRBJ2-7, with TRBD1 matching over 7 bases. Specimen: PBMCs from blood, collected 14 to 15 days before vaccination. The CDR3 region is CSVELGTADEQYF. In DNA form, the CDR3 reads TGCAGCGTGGAACTAGGGACAGCCGACGAGCAGTACTTC.